Below are 29 T cell receptor beta chains sequenced from a single sample in a study of blood T cell repertoires in COVID-19. Assay used: immunoSEQ multiplex PCR; TCRdb lists only in-frame clones, some missing. The sample includes about 69,000 clones, roughly 79% of them seen just once. Source material: peripheral blood. These TCRs come from a human donor in a cohort sampled during active COVID-19.

This clone was detected once. The chain joins TRBV28 to TRBJ1-1, with D unclear. The CDR3 contains 12 residues. CDR1 and CDR2 from the germline V gene are MDHEN and SYDVKM. V was trimmed by 10 bases and J by 5 bases, leaving 14 bases between them. CDR3 nucleotides: TGTGCCATAGCCGGGGTGGAAACTGAAGCTTTCTTT. As protein: CAIAGVETEAFF.

V and J are TRBV29-1 and TRBJ2-5; TRBD1 is a possible D gene (6 bases). V was clipped by 3 bases and J by 1 base, with 12 bases between them. Germline V gene data show CDR1 as SQVTM and CDR2 as ANQGSEA. The CDR3 has 14 amino acids. CDR3 protein: CSVDPGQIQETQYF. CDR3 bases: TGCAGCGTTGATCCCGGACAGATCCAAGAGACCCAGTACTTC. The whole variable domain, remainder taken from reference TRBV29-1 and TRBJ2-5, is SAVISQKPSRDICQRGTSLTIQCQVDSQVTMMFWYRQQPGQSLTLIATANQGSEATYESGFVIDKFPISRPNLTFSTLTVSNMSPEDSSIYLCSVDPGQIQETQYFGPGTRLLVL.

V is TRBV19 and J is TRBJ1-5; no definite D call. The CDR3 consists of 14 residues. V shed 5 bases and J shed 1 base, with 9 bases lying between them. Germline loops: CDR1 LNHDA, CDR2 SQIVND (reference sequence). The CDR3, as DNA: TGTGCCAGTAGTTATGACACCAGCAATCAGCCCCAGCATTTT. Translation: CASSYDTSNQPQHF.

This sequence joins TRBV5-1 and TRBJ2-7; 8 bases match TRBD1. The germline V gene encodes CDR1 SGHRS and CDR2 YFSETQ. The CDR3 has 13 residues. The junction had 7 bases not matched to a gene; V was cut back by 4 bases and J by 7 bases. In nucleotides, the CDR3 is TGCGCCAGCAGCCTATGGACAGGGACGGAGCAGTACTTC. Translation: CASSLWTGTEQYF.

The chain employs TRBV7-9 and TRBJ1-4; a possible D gene is TRBD1 (6 bases). The V and J ends lost 7 bases and 5 bases respectively, with 11 bases between them. Germline CDR1 and CDR2: SEHNR and FQNEAQ (reference sequence). The CDR3 runs 13 residues. CDR3 protein: CASIAQGNEKLFF. CDR3 coding DNA: TGTGCCAGCATAGCACAGGGAAATGAAAAACTGTTTTTT.

This clone has only one observation. The chain recombines TRBV27 with TRBJ1-5, with 10 positions matching TRBD1. With V trimmed by 6 bases and J by 9 bases, 5 bases remained unmatched. Per germline, CDR1 MNHEY and CDR2 SMNVEV (reference sequence). The CDR3 consists of 13 residues. In DNA, the CDR3 is TGTGCCAGCAGCCGGACAGGGGGATGGCCCCAGCATTTT. It codes for CASSRTGGWPQHF.

This chain joins TRBV7-2 and TRBJ2-3; tentative D call: TRBD2 (7 bases). Germline V gives CDR1 SGHTA, CDR2 FQGNSA. The CDR3 consists of 13 residues. Trimming took off 5 bases at V and 6 bases at J, with 12 bases between the two ends. The CDR3 DNA reads as TGTGCCAGCAGCGAGGCGGGGGCGGATACGCAGTATTTT. Translating gives CASSEAGADTQYF.

The chain combines TRBV28 with TRBJ1-1; TRBD1 might be the D (5 bases). This CDR3 is 12 amino acids long. Trimming pared 5 bases from V and 5 bases from J, leaving 9 bases between. Germline-derived CDR1 and CDR2 are MDHEN and SYDVKM. The CDR3 nucleotides are TGTGCCAGCAGTCTCAGGGAAACTGAAGCTTTCTTT. Translating gives CASSLRETEAFF.

This clone was counted between two and nine times. Here the CDR3 reads CASSLSLGAGANVLTF. The CDR3 coding sequence is TGTGCCAGCAGTTTATCTCTAGGGGCTGGGGCCAACGTCCTGACTTTC. V is TRBV27 and J is TRBJ2-6; possible D gene TRBD1, 5 bases. Trimming took 0 bases from V and 2 from J, leaving 8 bases between them. Germline V gene sequence: CDR1 MNHEY, CDR2 SMNVEV (reference sequence). The CDR3 contains 16 residues. The full variable domain, in which reference TRBV27 and TRBJ2-6 provide the parts outside the CDR3, is EAQVTQNPRYLITVTGKKLTVTCSQNMNHEYMSWYRQDPGLGLRQIYYSMNVEVTDKGDVPEGYKVSRKEKRNFPLILESPSPNQTSLYFCASSLSLGAGANVLTFGAGSRLTVL.

This clone showed up just a few times. V usage is TRBV7-2 and J usage is TRBJ2-2; D might be TRBD2 (5 bases). With 1 base removed from V and 6 bases from J, the gap between germline ends came to 9 bases. Germline V CDR1 and CDR2: SGHTA, FQGNSA. This CDR3 spans 14 amino acids. The CDR3 DNA sequence: TGTGCCAGCAGCTTAGTCGGGGTGGCCGGGGAGCTGTTTTTT. It specifies CASSLVGVAGELFF. Full variable domain (outside the CDR3, taken from reference TRBV7-2 and TRBJ2-2): GAGVSQSPSNKVTEKGKDVELRCDPISGHTALYWYRQSLGQGLEFLIYFQGNSAPDKSGLPSDRFSAERTGGSVSTLTIQRTQQEDSAVYLCASSLVGVAGELFFGEGSRLTVL.

This clone has a handful of counts. J is TRBJ1-5 and V is TRBV28; the match to TRBD1 covers 7 bases. The CDR3 has 14 amino acids. The trim removed 7 bases at V and 2 bases at J, leaving 5 bases unmatched. Germline lookup yields CDR1 MDHEN and CDR2 SYDVKM. Here the CDR3 DNA reads TGTGCCAGCACCCAGGGGGTGCGCAATCAGCCCCAGCATTTT. The encoded protein is CASTQGVRNQPQHF.

This chain links TRBV5-1 with TRBJ2-2; D might be TRBD2 (7 bases). Germline V CDR1 and CDR2: SGHRS, YFSETQ. This CDR3 has 16 residues. V was clipped by 2 bases and J by 4 bases, with 15 bases between them. CDR3 coding DNA: TGCGCCAGCAGCTTCCGGGGGGCGGATGTCACCGGGGAGCTGTTTTTT. It yields the protein CASSFRGADVTGELFF.

V and J are TRBV5-1 and TRBJ1-3; 8 nucleotides agree with TRBD1. Germline trimming cut 2 bases from V and 3 bases from J; bases unmatched to any gene: 1. From germline, CDR1 is SGHRS and CDR2 YFSETQ. The CDR3 covers 14 residues. CDR3 sequence reads: CASSLGQGGNTIYF. CDR3 DNA: TGCGCCAGCAGCTTAGGACAGGGTGGAAACACCATATATTTT. Based on the CDR3 plus reference TRBV5-1 and TRBJ1-3, the full variable domain is KAGVTQTPRYLIKTRGQQVTLSCSPISGHRSVSWYQQTPGQGLQFLFEYFSETQRNKGNFPGRFSGRQFSNSRSEMNVSTLELGDSALYLCASSLGQGGNTIYFGEGSWLTVV.

The chain links TRBV5-1 to TRBJ2-7; 10 positions agree with TRBD1. The CDR3 extends over 14 amino acids. Germline-derived CDR1 and CDR2 are SGHRS and YFSETQ. With 3 bases clipped from V and 4 bases from J, the junction kept 4 bases outside the gene matches. CDR3 nucleotide sequence: TGCGCCAGCAGCTCGACAGGGGGCGTTTACGAGCAGTACTTC. This encodes CASSSTGGVYEQYF.

The rearrangement uses TRBV19 and TRBJ2-5, with D perhaps TRBD2 (5 bases). V was clipped by 5 bases and J by 5 bases, with 12 bases between them. The CDR3 is 13 residues long. Looked up from germline, CDR1 is LNHDA and CDR2 is SQIVND (reference sequence). CDR3 protein: CASSPGVAETQYF. Here the CDR3 DNA reads TGTGCCAGTAGTCCTGGAGTAGCGGAGACCCAGTACTTC. Using reference TRBV19 and TRBJ2-5 for the parts outside the CDR3, the full variable domain is DGGITQSPKYLFRKEGQNVTLSCEQNLNHDAMYWYRQDPGQGLRLIYYSQIVNDFQKGDIAEGYSVSREKKESFPLTVTSAQKNPTAFYLCASSPGVAETQYFGPGTRLLVL.

This chain connects TRBV7-2 to TRBJ2-1; TRBD2 matches at 8 bases. The germline CDR1 and CDR2 sequences are SGHTA and FQGNSA. The CDR3 is made up of 13 amino acids. The CDR3 sequence is CSCGGSSYNEQFF. CDR3 DNA sequence: TGTTCTTGCGGGGGGAGCTCCTACAATGAGCAGTTCTTC.

The rearrangement links TRBV6-5 to TRBJ2-1; D may be TRBD2 (6 bases). The CDR3 totals 16 residues. The V gene lost 2 bases and the J gene lost 0 bases, with 11 bases spanning the gap. From germline, CDR1 is MNHEY and CDR2 SVGAGI. DNA for the CDR3: TGTGCCAGCAGTTACGCTAGCGACAGCTCCTACAATGAGCAGTTCTTC. This sequence encodes CASSYASDSSYNEQFF.

The V call is TRBV6-5, the J call TRBJ1-4; 10 nucleotides align to TRBD1. The V gene's germline CDR1 is MNHEY and CDR2 SVGAGI. The CDR3 totals 15 residues. V lost 6 bases and J lost 7; bases outside the gene matches: 8. This CDR3 reads CASRILGTGVEKLFF. Here the CDR3 DNA reads TGTGCCAGCAGGATCCTCGGGACAGGGGTTGAAAAACTGTTTTTT.

This clone occurred once. This chain joins TRBV5-5 and TRBJ1-1; TRBD1 agrees at 7 bases. V shed 4 bases and J 1 base; nucleotides not matched to a gene: 13. The CDR3 length is 17 residues. Germline V CDR1 and CDR2: SGHKS, YYEKEE (reference sequence). CDR3 amino acids: CASSLRTRDRSNTEAFF. The CDR3 DNA sequence: TGTGCCAGCAGCCTGAGGACCAGGGACAGATCGAACACTGAAGCTTTCTTT. The whole variable domain, filled in from reference TRBV5-5 and TRBJ1-1, reads DAGVTQSPTHLIKTRGQQVTLRCSPISGHKSVSWYQQVLGQGPQFIFQYYEKEERGRGNFPDRFSARQFPNYSSELNVNALLLGDSALYLCASSLRTRDRSNTEAFFGQGTRLTVV.

The rearrangement uses TRBV28 and TRBJ2-1; D is perhaps TRBD2 (7 bases). The germline V gene has CDR1 MDHEN and CDR2 SYDVKM. V lost 2 bases to trimming and J lost 6 bases, with 14 bases between them. CDR3 length: 15 amino acids. This CDR3 reads CASSLGGASGNEQFF. The CDR3 DNA reads TGTGCCAGCAGTTTAGGGGGGGCATCGGGCAATGAGCAGTTCTTC.

The rearrangement joins TRBV4-2 to TRBJ2-1; the match to TRBD2 covers 9 bases. The CDR3 runs to 15 residues. The J segment lost 4 bases and the V segment lost 4 bases, leaving 5 bases of the junction unmatched. Germline assignment: CDR1 LGHNA and CDR2 YNFKEQ. DNA of the CDR3: TGTGCCAGCAGCCCATTAGCGGGGGATTACAATGAGCAGTTCTTC. This sequence encodes CASSPLAGDYNEQFF.

The chain recombines TRBV4-1 with TRBJ2-5, with 12 bases that match TRBD2. With V trimmed by 0 bases and J by 5 bases, 10 bases remained unmatched. The CDR3 has 18 amino acids. Germline lookup yields CDR1 MGHRA and CDR2 YSYEKL. CDR3 residues: CASSQDPPGLAGRETQYF. The CDR3 DNA reads TGCGCCAGCAGCCAAGATCCCCCCGGACTAGCGGGAAGGGAGACCCAGTACTTC.

The chain is built from TRBV3-1 (or the pseudogene TRBV3-2) and TRBJ2-7, with unresolved D. This CDR3 comprises 14 residues. CDR1 and CDR2 (germline): LGHDT, YNNKEL (reference sequence). V was cut by 0 bases and J by 1 base, with 7 bases left in between. The CDR3 protein is CASSQEGSSYEQYF. In nucleotides, the CDR3 is TGTGCCAGCAGCCAAGAGGGCTCATCCTACGAGCAGTACTTC.

This clone was observed a few times. The chain joins TRBV11-2 to TRBJ1-1; no clear D gene. Germline V lookup: CDR1 SGHAT, CDR2 FQNNGV. V dropped 2 bases and J dropped 2 bases, with 15 bases sitting between them. This CDR3 has 16 residues. The CDR3 loop is CASSLLTRGSNTEAFF. The DNA of the CDR3 is TGTGCCAGCAGCTTATTGACTCGGGGATCTAACACTGAAGCTTTCTTT.

This clone was found once. The chain links TRBV11-2 to TRBJ2-3; no firm D call. The CDR3 is 17 amino acids. The V and J ends lost 0 bases and 1 base respectively, with 14 bases between them. CDR1 and CDR2 from the germline V gene are SGHAT and FQNNGV. The CDR3 loop is CASSLDLDAARTDTQYF. The CDR3 region has the DNA TGTGCCAGCAGCTTAGATCTAGATGCGGCTCGCACAGATACGCAGTATTTT.

The chain has TRBV10-3 and TRBJ1-1, with no clear D. Germline V CDR1 and CDR2: ENHRY, SYGVKD. The ends were cut back, 4 bases at V and 0 bases at J, with 9 bases in the middle. The CDR3 contains 14 residues. In nucleotides, the CDR3 is TGTGCCATCAGTGGCGGGCCCATGAACACTGAAGCTTTCTTT. Translated: CAISGGPMNTEAFF.

The V gene is TRBV28, the J gene TRBJ2-7; no clear D gene. CDR3 length: 13 residues. Trimming left V 2 bases short and J 2 bases short, with 7 bases between. Germline values: CDR1 MDHEN, CDR2 SYDVKM. The CDR3 DNA reads as TGTGCCAGCAGTTTAGGGCAGACCTACGAGCAGTACTTC. Its protein product is CASSLGQTYEQYF. Full variable domain (remainder filled in from reference TRBV28 and TRBJ2-7): DVKVTQSSRYLVKRTGEKVFLECVQDMDHENMFWYRQDPGLGLRLIYFSYDVKMKEKGDIPEGYSVSREKKERFSLILESASTNQTSMYLCASSLGQTYEQYFGPGTRLTVT.

This rearrangement joins TRBV6-5 to TRBJ1-1; D is unclear. Germline loops: CDR1 MNHEY, CDR2 SVGAGI. The germline V and J ends were trimmed by 5 bases and 5 bases, with 12 bases remaining between them. This CDR3 is built from 13 residues. The DNA of the CDR3 is TGTGCCAGCAGTCCTCGGTTCCCAACTGAAGCTTTCTTT. It is translated as CASSPRFPTEAFF.

The DNA of the CDR3 is TGTGCCAGCAGTTTTACAGGGACTCAGCCCCAGCATTTT. Amino acid sequence: CASSFTGTQPQHF. This rearrangement joins TRBV27 to TRBJ1-5, with D possibly TRBD1 on 6 matching bases. This CDR3 is 13 amino acids long. V was cut by 3 bases and J by 6 bases, with 9 bases left in between. CDR1 is MNHEY, CDR2 SMNVEV, per germline (reference sequence).